The 26 T cell receptor beta chains listed next were all sequenced from one sample in a study of T cell clones after liver transplantation (dated by TCRdb to 2018 to 2020). Library preparation was by the immunoSEQ multiplex PCR assay. Not all clones reach the TCRdb copy of this immuneACCESS table, which keeps in-frame sequences only. Checked studies attribute under half of the gap to unresolved V genes and leave the rest unexplained. The sample table contains around 60,000 clones; only one count was recorded for about 64% of them. The ten largest clones add up to 15% of the sample. What the time point label conveys for this sample: pre-transplant. The sequencing used CD4+ T cells from blood, collected before liver transplant. The receptors stem from a human donor who received a liver transplant.

J is TRBJ1-6 and V is TRBV19; TRBD1 aligns across 9 bases. Per the germline V gene, CDR1 is LNHDA and CDR2 is SQIVND (reference sequence). The CDR3 extends over 15 amino acids. J was trimmed by 10 bases and V by 9 bases; bases with no gene match: 13. In DNA, the CDR3 is TGTGCCAGCGCACCCCGGGACAGGGACGGCTCACCCCTCCACTTT. It encodes CASAPRDRDGSPLHF.

The chain couples TRBV5-4 to TRBJ2-5; possible D gene TRBD1, 6 bases. This CDR3 is 14 amino acids long. Germline V gives CDR1 SGHNT, CDR2 YYREEE (reference sequence). The germline V and J ends were trimmed by 4 bases and 1 base, with 11 bases remaining between them. DNA of the CDR3: TGTGCCAGCAGCCCTGGACAGCTCCAAGAGACCCAGTACTTC. As protein: CASSPGQLQETQYF. The whole variable domain, remainder taken from reference TRBV5-4 and TRBJ2-5, is ETGVTQSPTHLIKTRGQQVTLRCSSQSGHNTVSWYQQALGQGPQFIFQYYREEENGRGNFPPRFSGLQFPNYSSELNVNALELDDSALYLCASSPGQLQETQYFGPGTRLLVL.

The chain carries TRBV10-2 and TRBJ2-6; 7 bases agree with TRBD1. V shed 6 bases, J shed 0 bases, and the junction held 11 bases outside the gene matches. Per the germline V gene, CDR1 is WSHSY and CDR2 is SAAADI. CDR3 length equals 18 residues. The CDR3 region is CASRRSLGGSSGANVLTF. Written as DNA, the CDR3 is TGCGCCAGCAGAAGATCATTAGGGGGCAGCTCTGGGGCCAACGTCCTGACTTTC.

The chain carries TRBV7-9 and TRBJ1-5; 11 nucleotides match TRBD1. This CDR3 is 17 amino acids long. In germline, CDR1 is SEHNR, CDR2 FQNEAQ (reference sequence). The trim removed 3 bases at V and 2 bases at J, leaving 6 bases unmatched. CDR3 amino acids: CASSLGTGGSGNQPQHF. The CDR3, as DNA: TGTGCCAGCAGCTTGGGGACAGGGGGTTCAGGCAATCAGCCCCAGCATTTT.

The gene calls are TRBV6-7 and TRBJ2-7; a weak D match, TRBD1 (6 bases). TRBV6-7 is classed as an ORF, of uncertain function. The germline V and J ends were trimmed by 0 bases and 0 bases, with 18 bases remaining between them. The CDR3 contains 18 residues. CDR3 sequence reads: CASSYSPYTGTLSYEQYF. Written as DNA, the CDR3 is TGTGCCAGCAGTTACTCACCCTATACCGGGACACTCTCCTACGAGCAGTACTTC.

The V gene is TRBV6-1, the J gene TRBJ2-7; 9 bases match TRBD1. Germline V gene sequence: CDR1 MNHNS, CDR2 SASEGT. This CDR3 is built from 14 residues. V dropped 7 bases and J dropped 5; count of bases not matched to a gene: 9. The CDR3 protein is CASTQGQGIHEQYF. The CDR3 coding sequence is TGTGCCAGCACTCAGGGACAGGGTATACACGAGCAGTACTTC.

This clone was counted a few times. This chain connects TRBV10-3 to TRBJ1-5, with TRBD1 as a possible D gene (6 bases). Per germline, CDR1 ENHRY and CDR2 SYGVKD. V lost 10 bases to trimming and J lost 7 bases, with 17 bases between them. The CDR3 length is 13 residues. CDR3 sequence (DNA): TGTGCCACCGAACAGGGCCCGGGGCAGCCCCAGCATTTT. This sequence encodes CATEQGPGQPQHF.

The chain joins TRBV18 to TRBJ1-2, with 7 bases fitting TRBD1. CDR3 length: 15 amino acids. Trimming cost V 0 bases and J 4 bases; bases outside gene matches: 5. Germline lookup yields CDR1 KGHSH and CDR2 LQKENI. CDR3 region: CASSPPQGQLYGYTF. The DNA of the CDR3 is TGTGCCAGCTCACCACCCCAGGGACAGCTCTATGGCTACACCTTC.

V is TRBV9 and J is TRBJ2-2; 10 bases align to TRBD1. Trimming removed 7 bases from V and 5 bases from J; junction bases left unmatched: 5. This CDR3 contains 14 residues. Germline V gives CDR1 SGDLS, CDR2 YYNGEE. CDR3 amino acids: CASSGTGETGELFF. The CDR3 DNA is TGTGCCAGCTCTGGGACAGGGGAAACCGGGGAGCTGTTTTTT. The full variable domain, with the rest looked up from reference TRBV9 and TRBJ2-2, is DSGVTQTPKHLITATGQRVTLRCSPRSGDLSVYWYQQSLDQGLQFLIQYYNGEERAKGNILERFSAQQFPDLHSELNLSSLELGDSALYFCASSGTGETGELFFGEGSRLTVL.

The chain links TRBV10-3 to TRBJ2-7, with D perhaps TRBD2 (6 bases). This CDR3 region has 14 residues. Trimming cost V 5 bases and J 4 bases, with 15 bases left between them. Germline V gives CDR1 ENHRY, CDR2 SYGVKD. CDR3 in DNA: TGTGCCATCAGTCCCCCGGGACTGGTATACGAGCAGTACTTC. Its protein is CAISPPGLVYEQYF.

This clone was seen repeatedly, ten times or more. V is TRBV28 and J is TRBJ2-1, with 9 bases matching TRBD1. CDR1 is MDHEN, CDR2 SYDVKM, per germline. CDR3 length: 19 amino acids. V shed 1 base, J shed 0 bases, and the junction held 10 bases outside the gene matches. CDR3 loop: CASSLSRDRVDSSYNEQFF. The CDR3 bases are TGTGCCAGCAGTTTATCCCGGGACAGGGTCGATAGCTCCTACAATGAGCAGTTCTTC.

This chain links TRBV5-8 with TRBJ1-1, with TRBD1 matching over 9 bases. The CDR3 loop spans 17 amino acids. Germline V gives CDR1 SGHTS, CDR2 YDEGEE. Trimming at V came to 4 bases and at J to 3 bases, leaving 13 bases not matched to a gene. The CDR3 DNA is TGTGCCAGCAGCACAGGGACAGGGTGGAGTCGTGACACTGAAGCTTTCTTT. Residues: CASSTGTGWSRDTEAFF.

Note on this clone: A read error may produce the germline difference seen at one junction end. The chain is built from TRBV7-8 and TRBJ2-5, with D possibly TRBD2 on 6 matching bases. This CDR3 has 14 amino acids. In germline, CDR1 is SGHVS, CDR2 FQNEAQ. In nucleotides, the CDR3 is TGTGCCAGCAACTTAGGGCTGGGAGGAAAGACCCAGTACTTC. This sequence encodes CASNLGLGGKTQYF.

The rearrangement uses TRBV2 and TRBJ2-5, with 8 bases aligning to TRBD1. Looked up from germline, CDR1 is SNHLY and CDR2 is FYNNEI. V trimming: 5 bases; J trimming: 5 bases; junction bases outside the gene matches: 10. The CDR3 is 15 residues long. The CDR3, as DNA: TGTGCCAGCAGTATTCGGACAGGGACGTGGGAGACCCAGTACTTC. It translates to CASSIRTGTWETQYF.

The J gene is TRBJ2-7, the V gene TRBV4-1; 7 nucleotides line up with TRBD1. The CDR3 is 15 amino acids. The germline V gene encodes CDR1 MGHRA and CDR2 YSYEKL. V was pared by 2 bases and J by 3 bases, with 7 bases of the junction left unmatched. CDR3 DNA sequence: TGCGCCAGCAGCCAAAACCGGGACAGCGTCTACGAGCAGTACTTC. Protein: CASSQNRDSVYEQYF.

This clone has at least ten counts. The chain uses TRBV7-8 and TRBJ1-6, with D maybe TRBD1 (5 bases). The V and J ends lost 5 bases and 9 bases respectively, with 17 bases between them. The CDR3 contains 15 residues. Germline V gives CDR1 SGHVS, CDR2 FQNEAQ. The CDR3 bases are TGTGCCAGCAGCCAACCTCCAGGGTACGGTTCACCCCTCCACTTT. This sequence encodes CASSQPPGYGSPLHF.

The gene calls are TRBV4-1 and TRBJ2-7; tentatively, D is TRBD2 (6 bases). The germline V gene has CDR1 MGHRA and CDR2 YSYEKL. Trimming stripped 1 base from V and 4 bases from J, with 14 bases between. The CDR3 extends over 15 amino acids. The chain's CDR3 is CASSQGTNPHYEQYF. The CDR3 DNA reads TGCGCCAGCAGCCAAGGGACTAACCCACATTACGAGCAGTACTTC.

This clone was seen a few times. The chain joins TRBV7-6 to TRBJ1-3; 7 nucleotides align to TRBD1. Trimming at V came to 5 bases and at J to 1 base, leaving 5 bases not matched to a gene. CDR3 length: 15 amino acids. Germline V CDR1 and CDR2: SGHVS, FNYEAQ. The chain's CDR3 is CASSPQGMSGNTIYF. CDR3 DNA: TGTGCCAGCAGCCCACAGGGGATGTCTGGAAACACCATATATTTT.

The chain is built from TRBV27 and TRBJ1-6; TRBD1 agrees at 8 bases. The CDR3 totals 13 residues. CDR1 is MNHEY, CDR2 SMNVEV, per germline (reference sequence). The trim removed 3 bases at V and 10 bases at J, leaving 2 bases unmatched. The CDR3 sequence: CASSLTGVSPLHF. CDR3 DNA: TGTGCCAGCAGTTTGACAGGGGTGTCACCCCTCCACTTT.

The chain combines TRBV11-2 with TRBJ1-2, with 8 bases fitting TRBD1. V lost 5 bases to trimming and J lost 5 bases; unmatched junction nucleotides: 10. Germline lookup yields CDR1 SGHAT and CDR2 FQNNGV. The CDR3 extends over 15 amino acids. The CDR3 bases are TGTGCCAGCAGCGCCCAGACAGGGGTAGGGTATGGCTACACCTTC. This gives the protein CASSAQTGVGYGYTF.

This sequence joins TRBV29-1 and TRBJ1-1; possible D gene TRBD1, 5 bases. Germline V gene data show CDR1 as SQVTM and CDR2 as ANQGSEA. The CDR3 runs to 12 residues. V lost 3 bases, J lost 3 bases, and 8 bases lay in between. The CDR3 loop reads CSVDDSHTEAFF. CDR3 sequence (DNA): TGCAGCGTTGATGACAGCCACACTGAAGCTTTCTTT.

This clone has just one count. V gene TRBV18 combines with J gene TRBJ2-3, with TRBD1 matching 7 bases. CDR3 size: 17 residues. Germline-derived CDR1 and CDR2 are KGHSH and LQKENI. V was pared by 0 bases and J by 0 bases, with 6 bases of the junction left unmatched. The CDR3 DNA follows: TGTGCCAGCTCACCACCGGGGACAGCCCGCAGCACAGATACGCAGTATTTT. Amino acids: CASSPPGTARSTDTQYF.

This chain uses TRBV30 with TRBJ1-2, with 10 bases lining up with TRBD1. V was pared by 1 base and J by 7 bases, with 6 bases of the junction left unmatched. Looked up from germline, CDR1 is GTSNPN and CDR2 is SVGIG (reference sequence). CDR3 length: 14 amino acids. DNA of the CDR3: TGTGCCTGGAGTGCTGGACAGGGGGTAGGTGGCTACACCTTC. Translating gives CAWSAGQGVGGYTF.

The V call is TRBV18, the J call TRBJ1-5, with TRBD1 matching 10 bases. The V segment lost 6 bases and the J segment 7 bases; nucleotides outside the gene matches: 6. The CDR3 sequence is 14 residues long. Germline V CDR1 and CDR2: KGHSH, LQKENI. The CDR3 region has the DNA TGTGCCAGCTCTCCCGGGACAGGGGAACAGCCCCAGCATTTT. Translated: CASSPGTGEQPQHF. Looking up the rest from reference TRBV18 and TRBJ1-5 gives the full variable domain: NAGVMQNPRHLVRRRGQEARLRCSPMKGHSHVYWYRQLPEEGLKFMVYLQKENIIDESGMPKERFSAEFPKEGPSILRIQQVVRGDSAAYFCASSPGTGEQPQHFGDGTRLSIL.

This clone was counted between two and nine times. CDR3 nucleotides: TGTGCCATCACCGGGAGTGGGGATTCACCCCTCCACTTT. This gives the protein CAITGSGDSPLHF. This chain uses TRBV10-3 with TRBJ1-6; D not resolved. The germline V gene has CDR1 ENHRY and CDR2 SYGVKD. There are 13 residues in the CDR3. V was shortened by 7 bases and J by 8 bases, with 12 bases between the two germline ends.

This chain links TRBV5-1 with TRBJ2-1, with D hard to call. Trimming took 0 bases from V and 5 from J, leaving 6 bases between them. CDR1 is SGHRS, CDR2 YFSETQ, per germline. This CDR3 is 13 amino acids long. The CDR3 bases are TGCGCCAGCAGCTTGGCATCAAACAATGAGCAGTTCTTC. Translated: CASSLASNNEQFF.